These 2 T cell receptor beta chains were sequenced from one sample in a study of regulatory T cells in long-lasting Graves disease. Building the TCR beta libraries relied on iRepertoire HTBI primers, and CDR3 regions underwent Arm-PCR. TCRdb reanalysed the multiplex PCR reads using MiXCR and keeps one entry per CDR3 protein. The profile shows around 400,000 distinct CDR3 sequences, over 9.5% of them singletons. Regarding time point: newly diagnosed GD, antithyroid drugs for less than 3 months. Construction of the TCR library relied on RNA isolated from PBMCs. These data also featured in a second study, about T cells in Graves' hyperthyroidism and ophthalmopathy.

This specimen consisted of peripheral blood mononuclear cells (PBMCs), obtained at new diagnosis, from a patient treated with antithyroid drugs. The receptors were sampled from a woman between 18 and 29 years old with Graves disease.

This clonotype was picked up many times. The V and J genes are TRBV6-1 and TRBJ2-3; 11 bases line up with TRBD2. The J segment lost 4 bases and the V segment lost 7 bases, leaving 7 bases of the junction unmatched. The CDR3 covers 15 residues. Germline CDR1 is MNHNS and CDR2 is SASEGT. The CDR3 protein is CASNRLAGRADTQYF. The CDR3 DNA reads TGTGCCAGCAACCGACTAGCGGGAAGGGCAGATACGCAGTATTTT.

Many counts were recorded for this clonotype. V usage is TRBV29-1 and J usage is TRBJ2-2; 10 positions agree with TRBD2. Trimming removed 7 bases from V and 4 bases from J; junction bases left unmatched: 12. The CDR3 contains 16 residues. Germline CDR1 SQVTM, CDR2 ANQGSEA. The CDR3 nucleotides read TGCAGCGCTGGAAGGCTAGCGGGGGCTCTCACCGGGGAGCTGTTTTTT. Its translation: CSAGRLAGALTGELFF.